Presented here are 20 T cell receptor beta chains from one specimen sequenced in a study of T cells in Graves' hyperthyroidism and ophthalmopathy. Amplified regions were TCR beta CDR3 sequences from RNA transcripts. First-round RT-PCR of the TCR CDR3 relied on the HTBI primer set. TCRdb passed the multiplex PCR reads through MiXCR, listing each CDR3 protein once. The data show about 37,000 distinct CDR3 sequences, approximately 52% seen once. The specimen sequenced was blood. Receptors originate from a middle-aged man with Graves' ophthalmopathy.

At least ten counts were recorded for this clonotype. The chain recombines TRBV20-1 with TRBJ2-4, with 8 bases fitting TRBD1. V shed 4 bases, J shed 2 bases, and the junction held 7 bases outside the gene matches. From germline, CDR1 is DFQATT and CDR2 SNEGSKA (reference sequence). The CDR3 sequence is 15 residues long. The CDR3 sequence is CSATRTGRSKNIQYF. CDR3 coding DNA: TGCAGTGCTACGAGGACAGGGAGATCCAAAAACATTCAGTACTTC.

The chain carries TRBV19 and TRBJ2-7; D is unresolved. V was trimmed by 1 base and J by 3 bases, leaving 7 bases between them. The CDR3 is 13 residues long. Germline assignment: CDR1 LNHDA and CDR2 SQIVND (reference sequence). The CDR3 DNA sequence: TGTGCCAGTAGTATAGTTGGGAACTACGAGCAGTACTTC. As protein: CASSIVGNYEQYF.

The genes are TRBV2 and TRBJ1-4; 11 bases line up with TRBD1. Germline values: CDR1 SNHLY, CDR2 FYNNEI. Unmatched junction bases numbered 11, after V lost 6 bases and J lost 11 bases. The CDR3 spans 15 residues. CDR3 residues: CASSSAGQGGEKLFF. CDR3 DNA sequence: TGTGCCAGCAGCTCCGCGGGACAGGGGGGAGAGAAACTGTTTTTT.

Of note for this clonotype: The junction departs from the called germline gene at one end, perhaps through a read error. The chain couples TRBV9 to TRBJ2-1, with TRBD2 identical over 7 bases. The germline gives CDR1 SGDLS, CDR2 YYNGEE. The CDR3 has 15 residues. The chain's CDR3 is CASSATCGSSTEHFF. DNA for the CDR3: TGTGCCAGCAGCGCCACTTGCGGGAGCTCGACTGAGCACTTCTTC.

This clonotype was counted many times. The V gene is TRBV12-3 or TRBV12-4, the J gene TRBJ1-6, with 10 bases lining up with TRBD1. This CDR3 has 15 amino acids. The trim removed 3 bases at V and 9 bases at J, leaving 5 bases unmatched. The CDR3 sequence is CASSFGTGVGSPLHF. For the CDR3, the DNA is TGTGCCAGCAGTTTCGGGACAGGGGTCGGTTCACCCCTCCACTTT.

By frequency in the sample, this clonotype is medium-sized (0.01 to 0.1%). The CDR3 DNA reads TGTGCCAGCAGTGGGGACTATAACAATGAGCAGTTCTTC. This sequence encodes CASSGDYNNEQFF. This chain joins TRBV2 and TRBJ2-1, with TRBD2 matching 7 bases. V shed 4 bases, J shed 5 bases, and the junction held 2 bases outside the gene matches. From germline, CDR1 is SNHLY and CDR2 FYNNEI. The CDR3 has 13 residues.

This clonotype is categorized as medium-sized (0.01 to 0.1%). The chain links TRBV2 to TRBJ2-7, with TRBD2 identical over 9 bases. The germline V gene encodes CDR1 SNHLY and CDR2 FYNNEI. There are 14 residues in the CDR3. With 5 bases clipped from V and 2 bases from J, the junction kept 4 bases outside the gene matches. The CDR3 sequence: CASSLSGGTYEQYF. The CDR3 bases are TGTGCCAGCAGTCTCAGCGGGGGGACCTACGAGCAGTACTTC.

On this clonotype itself: A junction boundary mismatches the germline segment, possibly from a read error. V usage is TRBV18 and J usage is TRBJ2-3; D not resolved. This CDR3 comprises 13 residues. Germline lookup yields CDR1 KGHSH and CDR2 LQKENI. The CDR3 coding sequence is TGTGCCAGCTCTCCAAACAACATAGTTACGCATTATTTT. This translates into CASSPNNIVTHYF. The full variable domain, completed using reference TRBV18 and TRBJ2-3, is NAGVMQNPRHLVRRRGQEARLRCSPMKGHSHVYWYRQLPEEGLKFMVYLQKENIIDESGMPKERFSAEFPKEGPSILRIQQVVRGDSAAYFCASSPNNIVTHYFGPGTRLTVL.

Only one count was recorded for this clonotype. At one end, the junction sequence differs from germline, possibly due to a read error. V usage is TRBV20-1 and J usage is TRBJ1-5, with D maybe TRBD1 (5 bases). The CDR3 has 14 amino acids. Germline loops: CDR1 DFQATT, CDR2 SNEGSKA (reference sequence). The CDR3 here is CSAGGLADNEPQHF. CDR3 DNA: TGCAGTGCTGGGGGACTAGCGGACAATGAGCCCCAGCATTTT.

This clonotype was seen ten or more times. Since a much larger clone is just one base distant, this may be a read error. The rearrangement links TRBV20-1 to TRBJ2-3; possibly TRBD1 for D (7 bases). V dropped 6 bases and J dropped 8 bases, with 21 bases sitting between them. CDR1 is DFQATT and CDR2 is SNEGSKA in the germline V gene (reference sequence). The CDR3 runs to 14 residues. CDR3 DNA: TGCAGTGCCTACCCTACAGGGGAGGCAGGTACGCAGTATTTT. Translating gives CSAYPTGEAGTQYF.

V is TRBV19 and J is TRBJ1-3, with 7 bases matching TRBD1. Germline CDR1 is LNHDA and CDR2 is SQIVND (reference sequence). CDR3 length equals 18 residues. V shed 5 bases and J 1 base; nucleotides not matched to a gene: 14. The CDR3 loop is CASSSSGTAYLSGNTIYF. CDR3 DNA sequence: TGTGCCAGTAGTTCGTCCGGGACAGCGTATTTGTCTGGAAACACCATATATTTT.

The count of this clonotype is one. An end of the junction differs from the germline gene, which may be a read error. The CDR3 DNA reads TGTGCCAGCAGCCTCTATAGCAATCTGCCCCAGCACTTT. Its translation: CASSLYSNLPQHF. This rearrangement joins TRBV6-1 to TRBJ1-5; D not resolved. Germline V gene lookup returns CDR1 MNHNS and CDR2 SASEGT. The CDR3 contains 13 residues.

About this clonotype: One junction end does not reproduce the germline sequence, and a read error may be involved. This chain links TRBV9 with TRBJ2-7; 12 bases match TRBD1. In germline, CDR1 is SGDLS, CDR2 YYNGEE. The CDR3 sequence is 13 residues long. CDR3 sequence reads: CASSAGTGGGVTF. CDR3 bases: TGTGCCAGCAGCGCCGGGACAGGGGGCGGGGTGACTTTC.

A note on this clonotype: The CDR3 does not close with the conserved phenylalanine or tryptophan, likely indicating a read error. This sequence joins TRBV7-6 and TRBJ1-5; tentatively, D is TRBD1 (6 bases). This CDR3 region has 15 residues. V gave up 1 base and J gave up 1 base, with 8 bases separating them. The V gene's germline CDR1 is SGHVS and CDR2 FNYEAQ. Written as DNA, the CDR3 is TGTGCCAGCAGCTTAGGGGGGGCGAGCAATCAGCCCCAGCATTCA. It is translated as CASSLGGASNQPQHS.

The V gene is TRBV24-1, the J gene TRBJ2-3; D is uncertain. The germline V gene encodes CDR1 KGHDR and CDR2 SFDVKD. The CDR3 length is 21 residues. The ends were cut back, 0 bases at V and 3 bases at J, with 27 bases in the middle. CDR3 loop: CATSDLVFLLVFQQRTDTQYF. CDR3 sequence (DNA): TGTGCCACCAGTGATTTGGTTTTTTTGTTGGTTTTCCAACAAAGAACAGATACGCAGTATTTT.

Comment on this clonotype: It is likely a read error, because the conserved phenylalanine at the end of the CDR3 is missing. The gene calls are TRBV7-2 and TRBJ2-2; no clear D gene. Germline V lookup: CDR1 SGHTA, CDR2 FQGNSA. The germline V and J ends were trimmed by 7 bases and 2 bases, with 11 bases remaining between them. The CDR3 length is 14 residues. CDR3 in amino acids: CASNPDPNTGELFS. CDR3 nucleotide sequence: TGTGCCAGCAACCCGGATCCCAACACCGGGGAGCTGTTTTCT.

The chain has TRBV7-2 and TRBJ2-1; D possibly matches TRBD1 or TRBD2 (6 bases each). CDR3 size: 15 residues. V lost 1 base and J lost 7, with 14 bases in between. Germline V lookup: CDR1 SGHTA, CDR2 FQGNSA. The CDR3 DNA follows: TGTGCCAGCAGCTTAGGGGGGGCTAGCAGGAATGAGCAGTTCTTC. Translating it yields CASSLGGASRNEQFF.

The chain has TRBV20-1 and TRBJ2-7; 11 bases match TRBD2. Looked up from germline, CDR1 is DFQATT and CDR2 is SNEGSKA (reference sequence). Trimming took 6 bases from V and 3 from J; bases not matched to a gene: 4. The CDR3 extends over 13 amino acids. In DNA, the CDR3 is TGCAGTGCGACCACTAGCGGGGGCTACGAGCAGTACTTC. Translated, it gives CSATTSGGYEQYF.

The rearrangement uses TRBV20-1 and TRBJ1-6; the match to TRBD1 covers 10 bases. The germline V gene encodes CDR1 DFQATT and CDR2 SNEGSKA (reference sequence). J lost 7 bases, V lost 5 bases, and 5 bases had no gene match. The CDR3 sequence is 14 residues long. The CDR3 sequence is CSARRTGGNSPLHF. The CDR3, as DNA: TGCAGTGCTCGAAGGACAGGGGGAAATTCACCCCTCCACTTT.

The chain combines TRBV7-9 with TRBJ1-4, with a possible D match to TRBD1 (5 bases). Germline CDR1 and CDR2: SEHNR and FQNEAQ (reference sequence). The V end was cut by 2 bases, the J end by 12 bases, with 13 bases between. CDR3 length: 13 amino acids. CDR3 in DNA: TGTGCCAGCAGCTTACTCTCGGGGGGGGAACTGTTTTTT. It specifies CASSLLSGGELFF.